The 5 T cell receptor beta chains in this list originate from one sample, sequenced in a study of T cells in Graves' hyperthyroidism and ophthalmopathy. RNA transcripts served as the template for amplifying TCR beta CDR3 regions. Researchers ran a first-round RT-PCR on the TCR CDR3 using the HTBI primer set. In TCRdb, the multiplex PCR reads were re-called with MiXCR into one record per CDR3 protein. The sample consists of fewer than 500,000 distinct CDR3 sequences, 14% to 15% of them appearing once. The sequenced material came from blood. These receptors all stem from a man between 18 and 35 years old with Graves' ophthalmopathy.

This clonotype was detected ten times or more. J is TRBJ2-3 and V is TRBV6-6; 7 bases agree with TRBD2. The germline V gene has CDR1 MNHNY and CDR2 SVGAGI (reference sequence). Trimming at V came to 2 bases and at J to 2 bases, leaving 10 bases not matched to a gene. CDR3 size: 17 residues. The CDR3 DNA reads as TGTGCCAGCAGTTACCATGCTGGGAGGGTCCTCACAGATACGCAGTATTTT. As protein: CASSYHAGRVLTDTQYF.

There are many counts of this clonotype. The chain links TRBV6-1 to TRBJ2-3, with D perhaps matching TRBD1 (6 bases). The CDR3 has 16 amino acids. CDR1 MNHNS and CDR2 SASEGT come from the germline V gene. V gave up 6 bases and J gave up 0 bases, with 16 bases separating them. The CDR3 loop reads CASRTRGKVSTDTQYF. CDR3 sequence (DNA): TGTGCCAGCAGGACCAGGGGCAAGGTTAGCACAGATACGCAGTATTTT.

The sample holds many counts of this clonotype. The chain is built from TRBV11-2 and TRBJ2-5; the D gene is possibly TRBD2 (5 bases). V was cut by 5 bases and J by 5 bases, with 15 bases left in between. CDR3 length: 14 residues. Germline CDR1 reads SGHAT; CDR2 reads FQNNGV. The CDR3 coding sequence is TGTGCCAGCAGCCCGGCGGAGGTGGGGGAGACCCAGTACTTC. Translation gives CASSPAEVGETQYF.

Ten or more counts support this clonotype. V and J are TRBV3-1 and TRBJ2-7; D possibly corresponds to TRBD2 (6 bases). There are 15 residues in the CDR3. V shed 5 bases and J shed 0 bases, with 14 bases lying between them. Germline CDR1 LGHDT, CDR2 YNNKEL (reference sequence). In DNA, the CDR3 is TGTGCCAGCAGCGGCTATAGCGGACTCTCCTACGAGCAGTACTTC. Protein sequence: CASSGYSGLSYEQYF.

This clonotype appeared many times. The chain carries TRBV13 and TRBJ2-1, with D possibly being TRBD1 or TRBD2 (5 bases each). With 5 bases removed from V and 4 bases from J, the gap between germline ends came to 15 bases. Germline CDR1 reads PRHDT; CDR2 reads FYEKMQ (reference sequence). The CDR3 loop spans 15 amino acids. The CDR3, as DNA: TGTGCCAGCAGCCGAGAGGGGTCGGATTACAATGAGCAGTTCTTC. It specifies CASSREGSDYNEQFF.